This is a list of T cell receptor beta chains from one sample in a study of OX40 agonist ivuxolimab in advanced cancers. Sequencing used immunoSEQ multiplex PCR; TCRdb keeps in-frame clones, though not all of them. The sample contains around 60,000 clones, about 90% of which appear only once. The input for sequencing was CD4+ or CD8+ T cells sorted from blood, taken in a trial of the OX40 agonist ivuxolimab. The source of these receptors is an adult with an advanced solid tumor such as melanoma, head and neck, liver or kidney cancer. The CDR3 runs from the conserved cysteine through the conserved F or W. Each record gives: J gene, D gene, clone size, V gene, CDR3 DNA, CDR3 protein. D genes are given only for firm matches. Clone size is not always given. Where it is, it says once, few, many or a class for expanded clones.

TRBJ2-7	TRBD1	NA	TRBV6-5	TGTGCCAGCAGAAAAGGACAGGGACCCGCCTACGAGCAGTACTTC	CASRKGQGPAYEQYF
TRBJ2-2	NA	NA	TRBV7-2	TGTGCCAGCAGCAATATTTGGTTGGGCGAGGAGCTGTTTTTT	CASSNIWLGEELFF
TRBJ2-7	TRBD1	NA	TRBV5-4	TGTGCCAGCAGCTTGGGGACAGGGGTTTACGAGCAGTACTTC	CASSLGTGVYEQYF
TRBJ1-6	NA	NA	TRBV4-2	TGTGCCAGCAGCCAAGATAGGAGTTGGAATTCACCCCTCCACTTT	CASSQDRSWNSPLHF
TRBJ1-1	NA	few	TRBV9	TGTGCCAGCAGCGTTACAGGGTCGAACACTGAAGCTTTCTTT	CASSVTGSNTEAFF
TRBJ1-1	NA	NA	TRBV28	TGTGCCAGCAGTTCAGACCCGGGGGTAGGGACTGAAGCTTTCTTT	CASSSDPGVGTEAFF
TRBJ2-1	NA	NA	TRBV28	TGTGCCAGCAGTCGGCATAGCGGTAGCTCCTACAATGAGCAGTTCTTC	CASSRHSGSSYNEQFF
TRBJ2-2	NA	NA	TRBV5-1	TGCGCCAGCAGCCCAGACGAAGGAGTTAACACCGGGGAGCTGTTTTTT	CASSPDEGVNTGELFF
TRBJ1-4	NA	NA	TRBV10-3	TGTGCCATCAGTGAGTCCGTGGGACCTAATGAAAAACTGTTTTTT	CAISESVGPNEKLFF
TRBJ2-7	NA	NA	TRBV27	TGTGCCAGCAGTTCGACCTACTGGGGGGAGCAGTACTTC	CASSSTYWGEQYF
TRBJ2-5	NA	NA	TRBV7-2	TGTGCCAGCAGCTTAGCGGGCCATAACCAAGAGACCCAGTACTTC	CASSLAGHNQETQYF